Here is one T cell receptor beta chain with its context. The antigen is unknown. Time point of the sample: after dendritic cell vaccination, including at tumor progression/relapse. No glioblastoma patient carried an isocitrate dehydrogenase mutation. The source of the sample is a study of glioma-infiltrating T cells after dendritic cell vaccination. At the level of the study: Dendritic cell vaccination trial patients had either newly diagnosed or recurrent glioblastoma.

General observations from the study: Longer survival after dendritic cell vaccination followed higher pretreatment TIL content.

The primer mix had 60 V beta and 13 J beta primers. Produced via immunoSEQ multiplex PCR; TCRdb's table is partial and in-frame only. The table shows about 46,000 clones, with about 88% occurring only once. This CDR3 contains 16 residues. V lost 5 bases to trimming and J lost 2 bases; unmatched junction nucleotides: 9. Germline V gene data show CDR1 as SGHAT and CDR2 as FQNNGV. Sequenced here: blood, sampled after dendritic cell vaccination. This sequence originates from a human donor with glioblastoma. This sequence joins TRBV11-2 and TRBJ2-5; TRBD2 matches at 9 bases. CDR3 in DNA: TGTGCCAGCAGCCCCAAGCGGGAGGAGGGGCAAGAGACCCAGTACTTC. This translates into CASSPKREEGQETQYF.